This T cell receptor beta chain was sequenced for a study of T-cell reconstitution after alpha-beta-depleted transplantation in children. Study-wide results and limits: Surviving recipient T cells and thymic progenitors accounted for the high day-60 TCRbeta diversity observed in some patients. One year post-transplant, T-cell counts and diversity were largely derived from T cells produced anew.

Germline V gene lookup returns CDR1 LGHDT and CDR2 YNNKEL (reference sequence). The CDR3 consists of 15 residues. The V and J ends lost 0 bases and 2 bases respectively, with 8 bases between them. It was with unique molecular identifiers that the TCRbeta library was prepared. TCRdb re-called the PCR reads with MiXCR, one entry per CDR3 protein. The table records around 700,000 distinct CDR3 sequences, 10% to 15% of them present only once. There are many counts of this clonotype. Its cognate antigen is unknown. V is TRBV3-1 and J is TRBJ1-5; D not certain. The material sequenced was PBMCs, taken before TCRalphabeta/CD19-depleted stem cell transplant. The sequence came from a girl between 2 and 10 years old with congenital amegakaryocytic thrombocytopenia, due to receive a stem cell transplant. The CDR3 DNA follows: TGTGCCAGCAGCCAAGATCGAGGAGGCAATCAGCCCCAGCATTTT. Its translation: CASSQDRGGNQPQHF.